This T cell receptor (beta chain) was retrieved from a study of blood T cells in healthy people across ages. Germline CDR1 reads SGHAT; CDR2 reads FQDESV (reference sequence). The CDR3 covers 16 residues. With 4 bases clipped from V and 3 bases from J, the junction kept 11 bases outside the gene matches. Alongside a J-beta primer mix, a sample-barcoded 5' primer served in a second PCR lasting roughly 6 to 11 cycles. TCRdb re-analysed the 5' RACE reads in MiXCR, keeping a single row per CDR3 protein. The sample yields 1.5 million to 2 million distinct CDR3 sequences, over 25% seen once. The chain joins TRBV11-1 to TRBJ1-1; 7 nucleotides line up with TRBD1. The TCR was taken from a woman in her twenties or thirties in good health. Sequenced input: blood. The CDR3 sequence: CASSSGDRAGDTEAFF. For the CDR3, the DNA is TGTGCCAGCAGCTCAGGAGACAGGGCCGGCGACACTGAAGCTTTCTTT. Filled out from reference TRBV11-1 and TRBJ1-1, the complete variable domain reads EAEVAQSPRYKITEKSQAVAFWCDPISGHATLYWYRQILGQGPELLVQFQDESVVDDSQLPKDRFSAERLKGVDSTLKIQPAELGDSAMYLCASSSGDRAGDTEAFFGQGTRLTVV.